This T cell receptor (beta chain) was recovered during a study of cytomegalovirus exposure and HLA in healthy donors. Study conclusions and caveats: The classifier was said to identify cytomegalovirus status with high specificity and sensitivity.

Of note for this clone: Its antigen is unidentified.

The junction had 13 bases not matched to a gene; V was cut back by 5 bases and J by 5 bases. The CDR3 sequence is 16 residues long. CDR1 KGHSH and CDR2 LQKENI come from the germline V gene. The PCR employed 60 Vbeta primers together with 13 Jbeta primers. The assay was immunoSEQ multiplex PCR, and TCRdb's table has in-frame clones only and misses some. The sample table sets out over 100,000 clones. Sequenced sample: PBMCs. The source of this sequence is a man aged 30 to 39 in good health and CMV-seronegative. The chain couples TRBV18 to TRBJ1-1; 8 positions agree with TRBD1. The CDR3 spells CASSSGTGKTGTEAFF. The CDR3 DNA reads TGTGCCAGCTCATCAGGGACAGGAAAAACGGGAACTGAAGCTTTCTTT.